The present entry profiles one T cell receptor beta chain with its context. The target of this receptor is not known. This record comes from a study of monozygotic twins with inflammatory bowel disease (dated by TCRdb to between 2019 and 2020). Background for the entire study: The full study comprised about 28 monozygotic twin pairs: nine German pairs (four IBD-concordant, five IBD-discordant) and 19 IBD-discordant Danish pairs. Disease-associated traits were sought mainly through comparisons between IBD patients and their genetically identical healthy co-twins within discordant pairs. Each individual had, on average, about 151 000 unique TCRalpha sequences and 181 000 unique TCRbeta sequences available for analysis.

Receptor libraries were prepared by 5' RACE. For each TCR library, approximately 3.5 ug of total RNA was used. For each sample, cDNA was synthesized in eight separate reactions using SMARTScribe reverse transcriptase. Unique molecular identifiers containing a 6-nucleotide sample barcode were introduced through template switching during cDNA synthesis. TCRalpha and TCRbeta cDNA was amplified by two nested PCRs of approximately 17 and 9 cycles, with bead purification after each PCR. Before amplification, the cDNA was treated with uracil DNA-glycosylase and purified using the QIAquick PCR purification kit. The second PCR added Illumina TruSeq-compatible adapters along with sample-specific barcodes. TapeStation and Qubit were used to check library quality and concentration, and 5 ng of each library went into the pool. The pooled libraries were sequenced with 2 x 100 bp reads and custom sequencing primers on an Illumina HiSeq2500 single-index Rapid Run. As for the authors' bioinformatics: UMI-based consensus assembly with MiGEC version 1.2.6 was used to correct PCR and sequencing errors. MiXCR version 2.1.1 handled V(D)J alignment, clonotype assembly and CDR3 extraction. To normalise gene usage, clonotype sharing and MAIT/NKT TCR abundance, the analysis used the top 1000, 10 000 and 20 000 clonotypes per sample. After downsampling to 27 000 UMIs, diversity was calculated as the inverse Simpson index using the vegan R package. Paired Mann-Whitney U tests on discordant twin pairs were used, with Benjamini-Hochberg multiple-testing correction. Each entry corresponds to one CDR3 protein sequence from reads that TCRdb reprocessed, and DNA is not given. TCRdb, rather than the study authors, made the V and J calls. The table held for this sample gives 300,000 to 400,000 distinct CDR3 sequences. The ten most abundant clones make up around 2% of the sample.

A roughly 2.5 ml peripheral blood sample was drawn into PAXgene tubes per donor and stored at -80°C. Total RNA was isolated from whole blood with the PAXgene blood miRNA kit on an automated QIAcube, without T cell sorting. Deep TCRalpha and TCRbeta repertoire profiling with unique molecular barcoding was performed on peripheral blood of monozygotic twin pairs concordant or discordant for inflammatory bowel disease. Smoking habits were recorded for all twin pairs, and individuals were classified as current, former or never smokers. What the authors observed across the whole study: No difference in repertoire similarity was observed between concordant and discordant twins, possibly owing to limited statistical power. The results gave no support for a single strong signal or clonotype linked to IBD. Measured by the inverse Simpson index, TCRbeta repertoire diversity was lower in IBD patients than in their healthy co-twins. Because patients were on differing immunosuppressive treatments, the repertoires may have picked up extra background noise and inter-individual variability. The analysis was unable to tell apart different T cell subtypes. Fewer clonotypes were shared with other individuals by IBD patients than by healthy twins, most markedly in patients showing signs of disease activity.

This sequence originates from a human donor with ulcerative colitis or Crohn's disease, or a healthy co-twin of an affected twin (not recorded which). The sequenced sample consisted of blood.

The CDR3 protein: CASSSQGKDTQYF. The rearrangement combines TRBV7-2 with TRBJ2-3; TCRdb gives TRBD1 as the D gene, but with no DNA this cannot be confirmed. The CDR3 goes from the cysteine to the phenylalanine over 13 residues. The protein alone is recorded here. Sequences SGHTA (CDR1) and FQGNSA (CDR2) are obtained from the germline V gene.